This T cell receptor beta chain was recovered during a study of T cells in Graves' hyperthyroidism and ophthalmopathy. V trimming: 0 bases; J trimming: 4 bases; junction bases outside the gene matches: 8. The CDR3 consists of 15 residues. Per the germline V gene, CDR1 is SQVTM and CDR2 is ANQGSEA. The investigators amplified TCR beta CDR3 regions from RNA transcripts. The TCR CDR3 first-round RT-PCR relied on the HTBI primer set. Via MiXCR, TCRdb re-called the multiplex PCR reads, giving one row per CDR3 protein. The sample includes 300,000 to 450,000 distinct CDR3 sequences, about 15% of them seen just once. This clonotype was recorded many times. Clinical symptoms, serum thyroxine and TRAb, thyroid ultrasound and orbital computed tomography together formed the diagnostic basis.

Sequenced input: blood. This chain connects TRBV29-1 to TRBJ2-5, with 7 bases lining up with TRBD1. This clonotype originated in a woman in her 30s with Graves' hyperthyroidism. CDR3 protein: CSVEDWPGGRETQYF. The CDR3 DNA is TGCAGCGTTGAAGATTGGCCAGGGGGTAGAGAGACCCAGTACTTC.